This TCR beta chain was recovered during a study of cytomegalovirus exposure and HLA in healthy donors (dated by TCRdb to about 2017). For context, the study as a whole: An earlier analysis of around 600 of the donors reported approximately 300 Gb of sequence data and around 110 million unique TCR beta sequences from about 200 million T cells. The number of typed donors differed by locus: about 629-630 for A, B, C, DRB1 and DQB1; approximately 520 for DQA1; some 590 for DPA1; and 450 to 480 for DPB1. The study combined high-throughput TCR immunosequencing, statistical association of individual TCRs with disease status, and machine learning to predict cytomegalovirus infection status. Using immunosequencing, the study profiled T cell repertoires from around 680 subjects and related those repertoires to cytomegalovirus serostatus. Class I and class II HLA loci were covered by the typing at four-digit resolution. Rather than using new phenotypic data, the later analysis identified candidate immune exposures from TCR beta sequences and from how often those sequences occurred across donors. Donor age, sex, ethnicity and CMV serostatus were compiled alongside the repertoire data. On average, 235,054 unique TCR beta nucleotide sequences were sequenced per donor among 398 genotyped donors of the cohort, with about 19% of those sequences being non-productive. In a later analysis, previously published TCR beta repertoires from 500 to 750 donors were re-analyzed and high-resolution HLA genotyping was added so that TCR occurrence patterns could be studied. A separate validation cohort of roughly 110 different subjects was used in addition to the approximately 700-subject first cohort. Four or five DR-DQ haplotypes were handled as single units for association and clustering because linkage in the cohort was strong. To decide whether each TCR beta V gene segment behaved as functional or pseudogenic, an earlier analysis of fewer than 750 of the donors relied on high-throughput TCR beta sequencing. Approximately 300 gigabases of sequencing data and around 80 million unique TCR sequences made up an early release that covered 500 to 650 HLA-typed donors. A later genetic analysis used genome-wide SNP genotypes for about 60% of the roughly 700 donors, treating that subset as a discovery cohort. Of the roughly 400 genotyped donors, 65% to 90% were placed in the genetic ancestry cluster associated with self-reported Caucasian donors. All discovery cohort repertoires had been generated using a single sequencing platform. The aim of the study was to test whether cataloging public T cell receptors could identify signatures of past pathogen exposure. Broad study findings and their caveats: A later analysis reported that several top co-occurrence clusters appeared linked to parvovirus B19, influenza, CMV and Epstein-Barr virus. The authors suggested that the approach could potentially be generalized to other disease states and immunological phenotypes. In a later analysis, HLA-associated TCR beta chains showed more clonal expansion and lower generation probabilities than non-associated chains that were equally common. The classifier was reported to diagnose cytomegalovirus status with high specificity and sensitivity in both the original and validation cohorts. Most CMV-associated TCR beta chains appeared to be HLA-restricted in a later analysis, and the HLA associations seemed to be driven largely by CMV exposure. Strong co-occurrence of HLA alleles, especially DR and DQ, made assigning TCR associations to individual alleles difficult. The 87-base-pair reads could not distinguish some IMGT-functional V segments, including TRBV6-2 and TRBV6-3, so those segments were excluded. Roughly uniform sequencing depth across donors was assumed in presence/absence analyses, although this assumption may not hold. A further reported finding was that TCR beta sequences accurately predicted the HLA-A and HLA-B alleles for most subjects in the first cohort. In a later analysis, the rate of TCR association differed among HLA loci, with DRB1 alleles having the most associated TCRs and HLA-C alleles having the fewest. An earlier analysis of 587 of the donors showed that most TCR beta V segments appeared in productive rearrangements either about 87% or about 30% of the time, which broadly matched IMGT annotations. A total of fewer than 200 TCR beta chains were listed by the study as associated with cytomegalovirus. Correlated functional status among segregating V segments might be attributable to linkage disequilibrium, but an unknown experimental factor could not be ruled out. This cohort had only TCR beta chains sequenced, and the lack of alpha or paired-chain data limited which features could be detected. Because counts were too low, approximately 18 rarely observed V segments, including chromosome 9 orphons, were excluded from the earlier analysis of roughly 580 of the donors. HLA typing was unavailable for some donors at each locus, so association tests used only the typed subset. In a later analysis, around 17,000 TCR beta sequences were associated with specific HLA alleles at a false discovery rate of 0.05. The only immune exposure information available for the cohort was CMV serostatus. A cluster of highly shared sequence variants was judged likely to represent a technical artifact of the sequencing pipeline. According to a later genetic analysis, donors in an Asian-associated ancestry cluster had fewer N-insertions in productive TCRs than the roughly 670-donor mean. Across donors, most TCR sequences were observed very rarely, whereas some public TCRs were present in many individuals. In vitro tests confirmed that a few of the cytomegalovirus-associated TCR beta chains recognize cytomegalovirus antigens. A later genetic analysis associated a missense DCLRE1C variant with V-gene and J-gene trimming of TCR beta chains, and an independent cohort replicated the association.

Library preparation employed the immunoSEQ multiplex PCR assay. The multiplex PCR relied on a mix of 60 forward primers for TCR Vbeta segments and 13 reverse primers for TCR Jbeta segments. A multiplex PCR assay on genomic DNA amplified the CDR3 region of rearranged TCR beta genes. The amplified TCR beta libraries were sequenced on the Illumina HiSeq System as 87-base-pair reads. Under the source paper's analysis protocol: A later analysis counted approximately 76 million unique TCR beta chains across the 666 repertoires, and 9.5 million to 11 million of these chains were shared by at least two donors. To remove PCR and sequencing errors, raw reads were error-corrected and collapsed into unique sequences using a nearest-neighbor algorithm that merged closely related sequences. CDR3 sequences were aligned to IMGT reference sequences to assign V, D and J gene segments. For a sequence to be retained, a match of at least six nucleotides to both a V gene segment and a J gene segment was required. Rearrangements were called productive when the CDR3 lacked stop codons and stayed in frame with V and J; all others were non-productive. CDR3 was defined by IMGT convention, running from the second conserved V-encoded cysteine to the conserved J-encoded phenylalanine. Sequences without an unambiguous match to a single V gene segment were excluded from the earlier analysis of about 600 of the donors. An earlier analysis of fewer than 750 of the donors called V segments functional above 56.7% productive rearrangements and segregating when the between-donor standard deviation exceeded 5%. A statistical classification framework was built for diagnosing cytomegalovirus status from the catalog of TCR beta chain sequences. A later analysis assigned V and J genes by comparing TCR nucleotide sequences with IMGT/GENE-DB human TR gene sequences. In a later analysis, CDR3 sequences and most-parsimonious VDJ recombination scenarios were assigned using the TCRdist pipeline. In a later analysis, every TCR beta chain was defined by the combination of its CDR3 amino acid sequence and its V-gene family, and reads without a unique V-gene family were dropped. As a way to deal with suspected cross-contamination and a sequencing artifact, a later analysis dropped 640 or so nucleotide sequences that were highly shared and had low generation probability. For each public chain, a later analysis derived a clonal expansion index from normalized ranks of inferred template counts within each repertoire. In a later analysis, generation probabilities were computed using a VDJ recombination model fitted to out-of-frame rearrangements, and the results were checked against IGoR. In a later analysis, TCR-TCR, TCR-HLA and TCR-CMV co-occurrence was scored with hypergeometric tests, and a repertoire-size bias correction was applied to TCR pairs. False discovery rates were estimated in a later analysis by permuting HLA or CMV assignments 20 times. In a later analysis, co-occurring TCRs were grouped with DBSCAN, and TCRdist sequence similarity was added when clustering was performed within HLA-allele-positive subsets. For co-occurrence clustering, repertoires with fewer than 30,000 or more than 120,000 public chains were excluded, along with 4 to 6 repertoires with anomalous nucleotide sharing. This is the immuneACCESS table as TCRdb keeps it, with only in-frame sequences that have V and J called. A part of the clones is gone; compared with another copy, unresolved V genes explain less than half, and the rest is unexplained. The V and J calls and clone size are taken from that table; D and trimming were inferred from the DNA. Here the sample has fewer than 200,000 clones; 80% to 85% occur a single time. Of the sample, 1.7% is held by the ten largest clones.

CDR1 and CDR2, looked up from the germline V gene (reference sequence), are MNHEY and SMNVEV. Trimming accounts for 7 bases at V and 3 bases at J, while the number of junction bases matched to no gene is 7. From the cysteine through the phenylalanine, the CDR3 covers 15 amino acids. Just the 45-base CDR3 DNA is kept, in frame starting at base 1. The table lists this clone with a few counts. Its cognate antigen has yet to be identified. Base-call qualities are not available, and no considerably larger clone is one nucleotide away. In total, 600 or so healthy bone marrow donors made up the cohort. Cohort members were all nominally healthy when sampled, although unrecorded immune exposures were likely present. The donor was CMV seronegative and belonged to the group of around 350 seronegative cohort members. Each donor provided a peripheral blood sample, and peripheral blood mononuclear cells were used for TCR beta sequencing. The Qiagen DNeasy Blood Extraction Kit was used to extract genomic DNA from the blood cell samples.

The receptor was derived from a woman aged 18 to 35 in good health and CMV-seronegative. Sequenced: PBMCs. Rearrangement joined TRBV27 to TRBJ1-3; 9 bases in between match TRBD1. The DNA sequence is TGTGCCAGCATGCAGGACAGGGGCCTTGGAAACACCATATATTTT. This is translated as CASMQDRGLGNTIYF.